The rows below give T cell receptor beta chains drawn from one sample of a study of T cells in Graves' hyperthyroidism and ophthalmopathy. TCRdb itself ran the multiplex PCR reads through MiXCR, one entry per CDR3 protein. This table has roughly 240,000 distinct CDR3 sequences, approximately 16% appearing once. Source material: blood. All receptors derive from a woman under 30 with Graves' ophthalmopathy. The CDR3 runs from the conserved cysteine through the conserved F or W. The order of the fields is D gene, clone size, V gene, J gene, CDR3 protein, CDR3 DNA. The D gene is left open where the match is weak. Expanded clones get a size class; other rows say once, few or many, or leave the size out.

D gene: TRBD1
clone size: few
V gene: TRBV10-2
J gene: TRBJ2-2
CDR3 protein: CASSSAGRDRGRTGELFF
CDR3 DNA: TGCGCCAGCAGTTCCGCCGGAAGGGACAGGGGGCGGACCGGGGAGCTGTTTTTT

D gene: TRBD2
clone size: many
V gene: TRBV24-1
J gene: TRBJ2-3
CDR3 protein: CATQQAGGRDTQYF
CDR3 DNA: TGTGCCACCCAGCAGGCGGGGGGCCGAGATACGCAGTATTTT

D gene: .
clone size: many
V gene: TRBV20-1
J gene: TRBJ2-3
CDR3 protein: CSASLGGRVGTDTQYF
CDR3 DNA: TGCAGTGCTAGCTTAGGAGGCAGGGTCGGCACAGATACGCAGTATTTT

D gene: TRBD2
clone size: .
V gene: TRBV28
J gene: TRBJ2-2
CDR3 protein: CASNPTVRTSGGQKKNTGELFF
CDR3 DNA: TGTGCCAGCAACCCAACGGTGAGGACTAGCGGGGGGCAGAAGAAGAACACCGGGGAGCTGTTTTTT

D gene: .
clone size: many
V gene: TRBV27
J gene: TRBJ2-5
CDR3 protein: CASKRGGRGRRETQYF
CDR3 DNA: TGTGCCAGCAAAAGAGGTGGACGGGGCCGCCGGGAGACCCAGTACTTC

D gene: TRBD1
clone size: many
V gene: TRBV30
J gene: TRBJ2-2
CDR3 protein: CAGGRGPGELFF
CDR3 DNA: TGTGCCGGGGGCAGGGGGCCCGGGGAGCTGTTTTTT

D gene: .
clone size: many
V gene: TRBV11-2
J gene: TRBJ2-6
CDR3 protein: CASSPGVTGANVLTF
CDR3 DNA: TGTGCCAGCAGCCCAGGGGTAACTGGGGCCAACGTCCTGACTTTC

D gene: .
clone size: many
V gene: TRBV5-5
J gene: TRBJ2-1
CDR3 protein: CASSLLGPNNEQFF
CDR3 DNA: TGTGCCAGCAGCTTGTTGGGACCGAACAATGAGCAGTTCTTC

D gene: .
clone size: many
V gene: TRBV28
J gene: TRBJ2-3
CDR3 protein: CASSFSPPFAVSSTDTQYF
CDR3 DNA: TGTGCCAGCAGTTTTTCCCCCCCTTTTGCGGTCTCAAGCACAGATACGCAGTATTTT

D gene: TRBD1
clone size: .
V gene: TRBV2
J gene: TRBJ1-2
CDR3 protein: CAGSEARDRGYTF
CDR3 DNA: TGTGCCGGCAGTGAAGCCCGGGACAGAGGCTACACCTTC

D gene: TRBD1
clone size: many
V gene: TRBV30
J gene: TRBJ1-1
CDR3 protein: CAWNQPGQGMNTEAFF
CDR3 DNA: TGTGCCTGGAATCAGCCGGGACAGGGGATGAACACTGAAGCTTTCTTT